A single TCR beta chain is shown here with its context. Its cognate antigen is unknown. The protocol was immunoSEQ multiplex PCR, while the TCRdb copy is restricted to in-frame clones and leaves out a portion. The repertoire consists of millions of clones, with roughly 95% occurring once and the leading ten covering 0.1% to 0.15%. The record originates from a study of shared clonotypes between healthy human individuals. Overall study findings and caveats: It was the few donors that limited the genetic and exposure-history diversity represented.

CDR3 length: 14 residues. The germline V gene has CDR1 ENHRY and CDR2 SYGVKD. Trimming pared 5 bases from V and 1 base from J, leaving 10 bases between. The clonotype was recovered from a man younger than 30 in good health. The V call is TRBV10-3, the J call TRBJ2-3; D is uncertain. Sequenced sample: naive CD4+ T cells sorted from blood. Subset given: CD45RA+ positively selected. In DNA form, the CDR3 reads TGTGCCATCAGTATGGAACGGGGCACAGATACGCAGTATTTT. Amino acid sequence: CAISMERGTDTQYF.